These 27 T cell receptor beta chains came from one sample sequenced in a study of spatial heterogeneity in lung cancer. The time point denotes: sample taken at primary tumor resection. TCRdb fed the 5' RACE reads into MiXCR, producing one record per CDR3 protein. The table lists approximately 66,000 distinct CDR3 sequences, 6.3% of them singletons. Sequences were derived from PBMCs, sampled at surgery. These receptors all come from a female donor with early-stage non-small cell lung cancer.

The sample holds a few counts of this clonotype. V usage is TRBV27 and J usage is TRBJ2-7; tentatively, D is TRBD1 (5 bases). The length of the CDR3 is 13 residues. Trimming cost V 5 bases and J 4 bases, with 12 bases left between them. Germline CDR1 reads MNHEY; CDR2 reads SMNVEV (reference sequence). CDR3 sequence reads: CASSTLQGYEQYF. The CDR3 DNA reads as TGTGCCAGCAGTACCCTCCAGGGTTACGAGCAGTACTTC.

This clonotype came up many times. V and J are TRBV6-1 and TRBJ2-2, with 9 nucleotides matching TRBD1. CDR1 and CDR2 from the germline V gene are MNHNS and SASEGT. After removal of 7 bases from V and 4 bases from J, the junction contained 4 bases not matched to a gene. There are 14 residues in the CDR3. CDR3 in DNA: TGTGCCAGCAATCAGGACAGGGGCACCGGGGAGCTGTTTTTT. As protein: CASNQDRGTGELFF.

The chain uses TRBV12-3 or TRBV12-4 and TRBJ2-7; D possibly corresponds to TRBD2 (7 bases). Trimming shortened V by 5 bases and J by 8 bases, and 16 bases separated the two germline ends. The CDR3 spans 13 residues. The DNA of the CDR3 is TGTGCCAGCAGTACGGGTCTCGGGGGGCAGCAGTACTTC. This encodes CASSTGLGGQQYF.

The DNA of the CDR3 is TGTGCCAGCAGTTTTCCCGAGCGACAGGGGCCCTACGAGCAGTACGTC. It codes for CASSFPERQGPYEQYV. This chain uses TRBV28 with TRBJ2-7, with 8 bases fitting TRBD1. Germline loops: CDR1 MDHEN, CDR2 SYDVKM. The CDR3 runs 16 residues. The junction had 9 bases not matched to a gene; V was cut back by 3 bases and J by 2 bases.

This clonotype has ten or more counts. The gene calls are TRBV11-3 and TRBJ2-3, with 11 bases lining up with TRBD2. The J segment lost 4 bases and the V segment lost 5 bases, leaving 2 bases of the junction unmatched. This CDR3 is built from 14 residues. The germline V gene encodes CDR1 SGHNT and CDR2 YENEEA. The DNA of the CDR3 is TGTGCCAGCAGCCAGGGACTAGCGGCAGATACGCAGTATTTT. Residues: CASSQGLAADTQYF.

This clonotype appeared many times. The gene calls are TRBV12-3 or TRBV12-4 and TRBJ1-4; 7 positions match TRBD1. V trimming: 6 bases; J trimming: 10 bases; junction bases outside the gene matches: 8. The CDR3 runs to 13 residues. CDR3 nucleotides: TGTGCCAGCAGAACCGAGGGGGCAGGAAAACTGTTTTTT. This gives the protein CASRTEGAGKLFF.

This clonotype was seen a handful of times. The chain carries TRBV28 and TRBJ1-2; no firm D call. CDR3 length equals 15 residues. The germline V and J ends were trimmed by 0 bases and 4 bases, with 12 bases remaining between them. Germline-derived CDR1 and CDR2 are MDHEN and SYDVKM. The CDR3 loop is CASSLWTGKGYGYTF. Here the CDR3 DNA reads TGTGCCAGCAGTTTATGGACGGGGAAGGGCTATGGCTACACCTTC.

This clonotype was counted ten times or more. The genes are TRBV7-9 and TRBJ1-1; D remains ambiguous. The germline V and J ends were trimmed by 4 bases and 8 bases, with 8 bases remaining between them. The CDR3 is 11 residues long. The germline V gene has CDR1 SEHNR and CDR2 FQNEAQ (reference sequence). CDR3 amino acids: CASSSSEEAFF. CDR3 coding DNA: TGTGCCAGCAGCTCCAGTGAGGAAGCTTTCTTT.

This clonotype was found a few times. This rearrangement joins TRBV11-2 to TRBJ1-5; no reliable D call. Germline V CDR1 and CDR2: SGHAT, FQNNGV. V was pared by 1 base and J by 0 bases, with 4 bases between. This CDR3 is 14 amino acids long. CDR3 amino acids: CASSLGPSNQPQHF. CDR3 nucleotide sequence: TGTGCCAGCAGCTTAGGCCCTAGCAATCAGCCCCAGCATTTT.

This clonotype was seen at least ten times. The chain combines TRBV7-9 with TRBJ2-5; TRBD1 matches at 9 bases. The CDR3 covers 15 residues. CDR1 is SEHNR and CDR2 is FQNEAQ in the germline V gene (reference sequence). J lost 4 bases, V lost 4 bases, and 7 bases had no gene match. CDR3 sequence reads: CASSSPTGGRETQYF. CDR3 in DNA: TGTGCCAGCAGCTCACCGACAGGGGGTAGAGAGACCCAGTACTTC.

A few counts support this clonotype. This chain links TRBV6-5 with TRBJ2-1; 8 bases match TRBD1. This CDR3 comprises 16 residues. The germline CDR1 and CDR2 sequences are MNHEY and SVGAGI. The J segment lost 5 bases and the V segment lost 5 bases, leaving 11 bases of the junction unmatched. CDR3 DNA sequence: TGTGCCAGCAGTATCGGACAGGGAAGGGGACACAATGAGCAGTTCTTC. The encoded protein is CASSIGQGRGHNEQFF.

The CDR3 loop is CASSLPAGGAYNEQFF. The DNA of the CDR3 is TGTGCCAGCTCACTCCCAGCGGGAGGTGCCTACAATGAGCAGTTCTTC. The rearrangement uses TRBV18 and TRBJ2-1, with 9 bases aligning to TRBD2. V lost 4 bases, J lost 2 bases, and 6 bases stayed unmatched. The CDR3 consists of 16 residues. Germline values: CDR1 KGHSH, CDR2 LQKENI.

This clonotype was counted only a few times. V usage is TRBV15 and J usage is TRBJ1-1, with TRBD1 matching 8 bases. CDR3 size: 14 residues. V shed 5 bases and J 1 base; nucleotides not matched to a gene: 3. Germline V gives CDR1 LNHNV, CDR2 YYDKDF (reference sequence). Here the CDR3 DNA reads TGTGCCACCAGCCCCAGGGGGCAGAACACTGAAGCTTTCTTT. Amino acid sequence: CATSPRGQNTEAFF.

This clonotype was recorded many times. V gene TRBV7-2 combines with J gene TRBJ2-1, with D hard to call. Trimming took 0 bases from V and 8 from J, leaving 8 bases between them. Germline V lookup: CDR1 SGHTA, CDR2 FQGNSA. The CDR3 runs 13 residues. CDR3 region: CASSLALLYEQFF. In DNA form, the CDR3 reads TGTGCCAGCAGCTTAGCTTTGCTTTATGAGCAGTTCTTC.

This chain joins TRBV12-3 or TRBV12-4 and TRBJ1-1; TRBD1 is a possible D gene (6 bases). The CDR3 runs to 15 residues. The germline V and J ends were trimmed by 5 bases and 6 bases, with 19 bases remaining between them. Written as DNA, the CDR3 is TGTGCCAGCAGTCCCCGGTGGGGGGCTAGCGCTGAAGCTTTCTTT. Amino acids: CASSPRWGASAEAFF.

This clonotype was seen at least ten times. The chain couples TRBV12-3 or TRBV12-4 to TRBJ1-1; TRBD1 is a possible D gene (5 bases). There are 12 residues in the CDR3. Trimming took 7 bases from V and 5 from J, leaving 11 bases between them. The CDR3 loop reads CASTWGGTEAFF. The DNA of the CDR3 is TGTGCCAGCACTTGGGGGGGGACTGAAGCTTTCTTT.

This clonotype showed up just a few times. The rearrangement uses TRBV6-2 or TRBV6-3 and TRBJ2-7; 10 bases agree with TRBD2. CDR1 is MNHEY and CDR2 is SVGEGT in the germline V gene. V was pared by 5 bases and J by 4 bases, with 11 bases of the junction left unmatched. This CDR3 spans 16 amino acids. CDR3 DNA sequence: TGTGCCAGCAGTGACCCTTATGGGACTAGCGCGTACGAGCAGTACTTC. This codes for CASSDPYGTSAYEQYF.

CDR3 region: CASSGRRGTEAFF. The CDR3, as DNA: TGTGCCAGCAGCGGACGGCGGGGCACTGAAGCTTTCTTT. V and J are TRBV2 and TRBJ1-1; D gene unclear. The length of the CDR3 is 13 residues. From germline, CDR1 is SNHLY and CDR2 FYNNEI. V was pared by 6 bases and J by 4 bases, with 12 bases between.

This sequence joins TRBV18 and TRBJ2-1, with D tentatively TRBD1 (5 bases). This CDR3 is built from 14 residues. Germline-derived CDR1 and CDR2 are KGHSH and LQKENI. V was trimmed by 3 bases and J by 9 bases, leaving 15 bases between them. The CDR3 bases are TGTGCCAGCTCACCGGTAGGGGCCAAGCCTGAGCAGTTCTTC. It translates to CASSPVGAKPEQFF.

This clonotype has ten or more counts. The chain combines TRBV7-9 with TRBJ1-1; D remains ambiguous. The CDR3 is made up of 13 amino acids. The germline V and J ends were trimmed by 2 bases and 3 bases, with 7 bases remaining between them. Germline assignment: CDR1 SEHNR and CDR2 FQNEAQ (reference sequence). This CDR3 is CASSLQRDTEAFF. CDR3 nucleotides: TGTGCCAGCAGCTTACAGAGGGACACTGAAGCTTTCTTT. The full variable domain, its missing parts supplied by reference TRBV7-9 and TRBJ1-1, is DTGVSQNPRHKITKRGQNVTFRCDPISEHNRLYWYRQTLGQGPEFLTYFQNEAQLEKSRLLSDRFSAERPKGSFSTLEIQRTEQGDSAMYLCASSLQRDTEAFFGQGTRLTVV.

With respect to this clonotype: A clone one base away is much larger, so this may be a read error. CDR3 in amino acids: CASSLSDRMNTEALF. The CDR3 bases are TGCGCCAGCAGCCTTTCGGACAGAATGAACACTGAAGCTCTCTTT. The chain uses TRBV4-1 and TRBJ1-1, with D maybe TRBD1 (6 bases). Per the germline V gene, CDR1 is MGHRA and CDR2 is YSYEKL. The CDR3 covers 15 residues.

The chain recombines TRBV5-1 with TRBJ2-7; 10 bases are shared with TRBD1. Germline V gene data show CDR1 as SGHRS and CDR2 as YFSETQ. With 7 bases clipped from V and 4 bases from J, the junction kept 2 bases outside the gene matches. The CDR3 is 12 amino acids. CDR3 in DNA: TGCGCCAGCGGGGGACAGGGGTACGAGCAGTACTTC. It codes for CASGGQGYEQYF.

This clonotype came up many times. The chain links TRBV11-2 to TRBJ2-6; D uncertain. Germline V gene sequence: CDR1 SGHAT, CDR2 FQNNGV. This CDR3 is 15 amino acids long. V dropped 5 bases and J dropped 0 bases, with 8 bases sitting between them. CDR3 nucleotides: TGTGCCAGCAGCCTCAAACGCTCTGGGGCCAACGTCCTGACTTTC. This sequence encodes CASSLKRSGANVLTF.

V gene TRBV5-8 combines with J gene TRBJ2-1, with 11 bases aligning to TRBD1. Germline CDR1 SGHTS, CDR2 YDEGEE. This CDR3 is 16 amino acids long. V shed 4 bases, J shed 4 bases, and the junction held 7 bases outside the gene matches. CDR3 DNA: TGTGCCAGCAGCCAGGACAGGGGGCCAGGGTACAATGAGCAGTTCTTC. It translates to CASSQDRGPGYNEQFF.

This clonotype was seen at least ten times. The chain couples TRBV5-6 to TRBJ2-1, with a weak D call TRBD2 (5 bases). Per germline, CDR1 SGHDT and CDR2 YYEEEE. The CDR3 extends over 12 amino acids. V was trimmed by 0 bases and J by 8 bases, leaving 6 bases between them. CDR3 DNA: TGTGCCAGCAGCTTGGTCGGGGATGAGCAGTTCTTC. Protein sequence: CASSLVGDEQFF. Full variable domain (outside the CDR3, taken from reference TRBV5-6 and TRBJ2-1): DAGVTQSPTHLIKTRGQQVTLRCSPKSGHDTVSWYQQALGQGPQFIFQYYEEEERQRGNFPDRFSGHQFPNYSSELNVNALLLGDSALYLCASSLVGDEQFFGPGTRLTVL.

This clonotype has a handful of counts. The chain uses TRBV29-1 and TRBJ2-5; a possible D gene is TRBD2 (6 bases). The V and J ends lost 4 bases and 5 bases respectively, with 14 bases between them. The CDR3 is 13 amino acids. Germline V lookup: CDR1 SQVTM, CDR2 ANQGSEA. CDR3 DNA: TGCAGCGTTGGAGGCTCGGCGGGGGAGACCCAGTACTTC. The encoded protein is CSVGGSAGETQYF.

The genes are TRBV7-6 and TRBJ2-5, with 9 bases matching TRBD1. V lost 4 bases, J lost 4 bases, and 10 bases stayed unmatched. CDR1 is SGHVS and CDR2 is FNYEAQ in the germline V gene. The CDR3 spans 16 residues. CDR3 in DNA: TGTGCCAGCAGCTCAGGCCCCGGGACAGGGCGAGAGACCCAGTACTTC. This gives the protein CASSSGPGTGRETQYF.